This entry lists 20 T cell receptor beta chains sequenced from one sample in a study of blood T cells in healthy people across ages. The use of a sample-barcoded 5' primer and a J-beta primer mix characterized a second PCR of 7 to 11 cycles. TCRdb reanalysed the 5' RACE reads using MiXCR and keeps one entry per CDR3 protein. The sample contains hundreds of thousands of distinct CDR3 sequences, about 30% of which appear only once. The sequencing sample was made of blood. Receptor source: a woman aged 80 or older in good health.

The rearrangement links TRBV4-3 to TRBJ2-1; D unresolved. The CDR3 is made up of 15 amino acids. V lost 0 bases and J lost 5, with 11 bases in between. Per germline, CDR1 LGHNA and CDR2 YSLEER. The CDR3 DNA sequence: TGCGCCAGCAGCCAAGATGGTCGAGTTAACAATGAGCAGTTCTTC. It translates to CASSQDGRVNNEQFF.

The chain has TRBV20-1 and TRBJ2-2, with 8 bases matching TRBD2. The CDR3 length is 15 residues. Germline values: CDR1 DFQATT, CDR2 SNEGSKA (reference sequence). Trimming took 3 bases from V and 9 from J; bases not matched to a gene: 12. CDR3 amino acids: CSASYPGGPFRELFF. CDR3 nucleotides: TGCAGTGCTAGTTATCCGGGGGGGCCCTTCCGGGAGCTGTTTTTT.

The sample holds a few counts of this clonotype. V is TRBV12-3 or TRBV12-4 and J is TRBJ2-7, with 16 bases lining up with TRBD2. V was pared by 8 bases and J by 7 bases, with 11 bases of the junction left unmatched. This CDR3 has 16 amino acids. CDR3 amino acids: CASGTSGGGSYNEQYF. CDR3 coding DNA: TGTGCCAGCGGGACTAGCGGGGGGGGCTCCTACAATGAGCAGTACTTC.

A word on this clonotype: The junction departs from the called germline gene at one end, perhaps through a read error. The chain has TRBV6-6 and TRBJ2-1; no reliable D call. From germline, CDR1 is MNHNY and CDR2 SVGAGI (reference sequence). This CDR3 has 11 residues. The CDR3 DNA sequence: TGTGCCAGCAGCTACTCGGTAGCGCAGTTCTTC. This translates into CASSYSVAQFF.

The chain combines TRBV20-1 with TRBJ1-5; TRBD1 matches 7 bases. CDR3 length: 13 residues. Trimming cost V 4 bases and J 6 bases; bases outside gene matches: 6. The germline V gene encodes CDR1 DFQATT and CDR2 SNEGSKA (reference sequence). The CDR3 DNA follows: TGCAGTGCTACCTCAGGGGGAAGTCAGCCCCAGCATTTT. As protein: CSATSGGSQPQHF.

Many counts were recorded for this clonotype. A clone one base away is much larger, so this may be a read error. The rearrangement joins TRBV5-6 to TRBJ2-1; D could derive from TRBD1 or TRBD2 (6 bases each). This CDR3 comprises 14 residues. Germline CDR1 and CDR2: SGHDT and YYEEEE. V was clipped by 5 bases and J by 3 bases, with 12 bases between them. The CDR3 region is CASRRGGRYNEQFF. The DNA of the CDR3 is TGTGCCAGCAGGCGAGGGGGGCGCTACAATGAGCAGTTCTTC.

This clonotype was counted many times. CDR3 sequence reads: CASSLVAGGRNEQFF. CDR3 DNA sequence: TGTGCCAGCAGCTTAGTTGCGGGGGGGCGGAATGAGCAGTTCTTC. The J gene is TRBJ2-1, the V gene TRBV7-2; 9 positions match TRBD2. CDR1 is SGHTA and CDR2 is FQGNSA in the germline V gene. The CDR3 contains 15 residues. J gave up 7 bases and V 1 base, and 5 bases lay outside the gene matches.

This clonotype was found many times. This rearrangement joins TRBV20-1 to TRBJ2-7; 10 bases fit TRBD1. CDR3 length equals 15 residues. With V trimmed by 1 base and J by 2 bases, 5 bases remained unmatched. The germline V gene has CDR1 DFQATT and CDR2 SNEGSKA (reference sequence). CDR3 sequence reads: CSARAPGTGAYEQYF. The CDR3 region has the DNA TGCAGTGCTAGAGCCCCCGGGACAGGGGCCTACGAGCAGTACTTC.

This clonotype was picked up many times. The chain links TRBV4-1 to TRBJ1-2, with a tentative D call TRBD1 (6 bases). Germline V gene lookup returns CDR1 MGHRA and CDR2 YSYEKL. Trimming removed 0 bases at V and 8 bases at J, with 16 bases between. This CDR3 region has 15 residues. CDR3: CASSQDRTVPRGYTF. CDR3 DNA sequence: TGCGCCAGCAGCCAAGATAGGACAGTCCCGCGGGGCTACACCTTC.

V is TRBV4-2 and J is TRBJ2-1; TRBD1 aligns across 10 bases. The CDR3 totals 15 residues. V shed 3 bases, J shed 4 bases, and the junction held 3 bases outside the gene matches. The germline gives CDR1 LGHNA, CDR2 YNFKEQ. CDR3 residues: CASSQWTGGYNEQFF. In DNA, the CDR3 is TGTGCCAGCAGCCAGTGGACAGGGGGGTACAATGAGCAGTTCTTC.

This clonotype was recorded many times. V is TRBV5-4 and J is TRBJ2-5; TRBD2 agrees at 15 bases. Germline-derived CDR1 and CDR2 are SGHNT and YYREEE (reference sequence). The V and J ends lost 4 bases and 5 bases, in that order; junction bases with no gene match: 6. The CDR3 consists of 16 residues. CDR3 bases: TGTGCCAGCAGCGGAGGGACTAGCGGGGGGCAGGAGACCCAGTACTTC. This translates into CASSGGTSGGQETQYF.

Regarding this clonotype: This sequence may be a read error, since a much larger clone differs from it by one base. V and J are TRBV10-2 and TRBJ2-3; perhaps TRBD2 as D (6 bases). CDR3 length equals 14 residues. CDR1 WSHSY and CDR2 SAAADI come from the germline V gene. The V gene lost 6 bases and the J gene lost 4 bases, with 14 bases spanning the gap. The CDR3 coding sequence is TGCGCCAGCAGGCTAGCGTGGGGCGCAGATACGCAGTATTTT. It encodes CASRLAWGADTQYF.

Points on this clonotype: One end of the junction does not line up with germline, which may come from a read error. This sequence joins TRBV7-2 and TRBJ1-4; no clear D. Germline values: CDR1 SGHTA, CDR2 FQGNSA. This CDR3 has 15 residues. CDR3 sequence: CASSPRPRPLERLFF. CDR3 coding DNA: TGTGCCAGCAGCCCAAGACCGAGGCCGTTAGAAAGACTGTTTTTT.

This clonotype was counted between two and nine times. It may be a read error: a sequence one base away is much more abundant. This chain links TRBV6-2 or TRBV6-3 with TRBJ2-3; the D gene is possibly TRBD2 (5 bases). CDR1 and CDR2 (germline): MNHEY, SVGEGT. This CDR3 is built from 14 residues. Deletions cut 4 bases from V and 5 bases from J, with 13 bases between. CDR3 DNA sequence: TGTGCCAGCAGTTTCGGACTTACCAGAGATACGCAGTATTTT. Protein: CASSFGLTRDTQYF.

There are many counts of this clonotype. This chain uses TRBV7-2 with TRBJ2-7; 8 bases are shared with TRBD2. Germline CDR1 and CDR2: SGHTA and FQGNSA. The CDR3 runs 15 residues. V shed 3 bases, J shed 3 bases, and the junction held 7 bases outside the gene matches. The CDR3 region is CASSFSGGRDYEQYF. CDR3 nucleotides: TGTGCCAGCAGCTTCTCGGGGGGGAGGGACTACGAGCAGTACTTC. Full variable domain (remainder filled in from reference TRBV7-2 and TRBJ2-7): GAGVSQSPSNKVTEKGKDVELRCDPISGHTALYWYRQSLGQGLEFLIYFQGNSAPDKSGLPSDRFSAERTGGSVSTLTIQRTQQEDSAVYLCASSFSGGRDYEQYFGPGTRLTVT.

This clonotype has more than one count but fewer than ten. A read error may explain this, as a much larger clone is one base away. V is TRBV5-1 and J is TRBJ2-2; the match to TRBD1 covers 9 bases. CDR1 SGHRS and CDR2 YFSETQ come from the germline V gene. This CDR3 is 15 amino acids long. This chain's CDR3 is CASSPRTGDTGERFF. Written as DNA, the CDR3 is TGCGCCAGCAGCCCACGGACAGGGGATACCGGGGAGCGGTTTTTT.

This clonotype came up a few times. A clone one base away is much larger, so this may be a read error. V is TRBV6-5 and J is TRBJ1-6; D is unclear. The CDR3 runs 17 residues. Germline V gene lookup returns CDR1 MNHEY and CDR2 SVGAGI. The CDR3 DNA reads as TGTGCCGGCAGTTTATCTCAGCGGGGCTCCTATAATTCACCCCTCCACTTT. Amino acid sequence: CAGSLSQRGSYNSPLHF.

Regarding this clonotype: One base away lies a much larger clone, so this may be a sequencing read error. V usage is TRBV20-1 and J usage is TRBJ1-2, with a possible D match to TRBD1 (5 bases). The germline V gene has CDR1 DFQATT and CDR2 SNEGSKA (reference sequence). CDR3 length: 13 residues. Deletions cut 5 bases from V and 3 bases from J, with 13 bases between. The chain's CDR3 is CSAPRGTDYGYTF. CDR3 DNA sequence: TGCAGTGCTCCTCGGGGCACCGACTATGGCTACACCTTC.

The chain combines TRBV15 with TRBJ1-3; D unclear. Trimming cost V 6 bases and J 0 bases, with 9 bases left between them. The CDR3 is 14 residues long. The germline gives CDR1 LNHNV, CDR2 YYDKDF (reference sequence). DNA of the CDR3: TGTGCCACCAGTACAGCGAACTCTGGAAACACCATATATTTT. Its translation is CATSTANSGNTIYF.

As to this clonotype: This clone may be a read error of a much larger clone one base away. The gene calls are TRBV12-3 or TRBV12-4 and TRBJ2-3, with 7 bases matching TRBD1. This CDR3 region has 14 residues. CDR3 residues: CASRPGGTTDAQYF. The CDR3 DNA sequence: TGTGCCAGCAGACCAGGGGGTACAACAGATGCGCAGTATTTT.